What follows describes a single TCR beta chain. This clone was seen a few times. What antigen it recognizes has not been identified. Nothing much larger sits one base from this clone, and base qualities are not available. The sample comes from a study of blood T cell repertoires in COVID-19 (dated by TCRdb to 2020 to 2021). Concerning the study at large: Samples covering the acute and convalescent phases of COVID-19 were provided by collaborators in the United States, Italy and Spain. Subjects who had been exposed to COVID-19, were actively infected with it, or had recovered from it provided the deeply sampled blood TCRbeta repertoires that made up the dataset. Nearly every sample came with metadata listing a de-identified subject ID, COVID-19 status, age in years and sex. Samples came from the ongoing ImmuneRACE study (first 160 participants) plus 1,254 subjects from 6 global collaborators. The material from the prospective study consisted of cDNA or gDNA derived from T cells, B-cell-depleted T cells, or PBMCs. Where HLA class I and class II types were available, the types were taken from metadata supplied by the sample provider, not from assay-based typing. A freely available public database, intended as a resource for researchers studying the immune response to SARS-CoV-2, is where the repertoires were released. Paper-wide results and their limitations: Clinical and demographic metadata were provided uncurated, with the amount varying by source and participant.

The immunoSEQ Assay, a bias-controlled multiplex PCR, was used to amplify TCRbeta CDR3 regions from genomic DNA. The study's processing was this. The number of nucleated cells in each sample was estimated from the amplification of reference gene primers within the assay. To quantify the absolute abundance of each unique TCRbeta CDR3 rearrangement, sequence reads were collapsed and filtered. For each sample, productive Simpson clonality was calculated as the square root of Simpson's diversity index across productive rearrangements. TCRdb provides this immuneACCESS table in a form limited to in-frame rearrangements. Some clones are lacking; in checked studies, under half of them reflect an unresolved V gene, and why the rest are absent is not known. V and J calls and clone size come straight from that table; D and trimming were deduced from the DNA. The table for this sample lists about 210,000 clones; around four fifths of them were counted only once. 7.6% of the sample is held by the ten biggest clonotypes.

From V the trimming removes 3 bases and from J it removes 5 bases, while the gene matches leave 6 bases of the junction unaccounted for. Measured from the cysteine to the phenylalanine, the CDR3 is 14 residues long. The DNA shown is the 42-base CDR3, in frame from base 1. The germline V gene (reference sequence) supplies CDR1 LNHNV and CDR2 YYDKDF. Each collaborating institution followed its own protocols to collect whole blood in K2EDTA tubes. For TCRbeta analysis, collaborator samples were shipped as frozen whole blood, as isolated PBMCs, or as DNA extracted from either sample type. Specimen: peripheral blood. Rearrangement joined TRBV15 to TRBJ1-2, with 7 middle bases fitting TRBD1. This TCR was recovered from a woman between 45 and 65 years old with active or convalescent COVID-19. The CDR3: CATSRAGQVYGYTF. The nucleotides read TGTGCCACCAGCAGGGCCGGACAGGTGTATGGCTACACCTTC.